A selection of T cell receptor beta chains follows, all from one sample in a study of blood T cell repertoires in COVID-19. Clones were read by immunoSEQ multiplex PCR, and TCRdb kept only the in-frame ones, dropping some. The sample gives roughly 130,000 clones, about 89% of which show up once; approximately 3.6% is in the top ten. Sequenced material: peripheral blood. Receptors were obtained from an older woman with acute or convalescent COVID-19. Each CDR3 is given with its conserved first and last residue.

v_call,j_call,cdr3_aa
TRBV11-2,TRBJ2-5,CASSLDQTTEETQYF
TRBV5-4,TRBJ1-1,CASSSKPNTEAFF
TRBV7-2,TRBJ2-2,CASSLYAGVGTGELFF
TRBV6-6,TRBJ1-4,CASHGANNEKLFF
TRBV6-6,TRBJ1-1,CASSPRQGGTEAFF
TRBV5-1,TRBJ2-7,CASSLRLTYEQYF
TRBV24-1,TRBJ1-5,CATSAGQGDQPQHF
TRBV5-1,TRBJ1-2,CASSLDSSDLYGYTF
TRBV15,TRBJ2-3,CATRAVLGGPTDTQYF
TRBV5-6,TRBJ2-1,CASSLDGGLSYNEQFF
TRBV9,TRBJ1-2,CASSVELDYGYTF
TRBV19,TRBJ2-2,CASSTRQGPTNTGELFF
TRBV5-1,TRBJ1-5,CASSLEGREYQPQHF
TRBV28,TRBJ1-5,CASSPAQGNNQPQHF
TRBV27,TRBJ1-2,CASSLRAGLGYTF
TRBV9,TRBJ2-2,CASSPRLAGVGGELFF
TRBV19,TRBJ2-4,CASSMGLAGQVKDIQYF
TRBV6-5,TRBJ1-3,CASLSSGNTIYF
TRBV25-1,TRBJ2-2,CATQTSKNTGELFF
TRBV5-1,TRBJ1-1,CASSWTGVTEAFF
TRBV6-5,TRBJ2-1,CASRVAQGLGSQFF
TRBV5-4,TRBJ1-1,CASNPPDATGTEAFF
TRBV9,TRBJ2-1,CASSPPTGDNEQFF
TRBV19,TRBJ2-7,CASSIGAGSYEQYF
TRBV19,TRBJ1-2,CASSFDRGAMGFYGYTF
TRBV19,TRBJ2-1,CASSSYPGLAGGGWNEQFF
TRBV29-1,TRBJ2-2,CSVDRNTGELFF
TRBV15,TRBJ2-7,CATSRHDREHEQYF
TRBV11-3,TRBJ1-2,CASSRTSTGTGMAPTF
TRBV6-5,TRBJ2-3,CASRQDTGTDTQYF
TRBV7-9,TRBJ2-3,CASSFLTSGMADTQYF
TRBV11-3,TRBJ1-1,CASSSDRRGTEAFF
TRBV29-1,TRBJ2-5,CSAAGSYRETQYF
TRBV3-1/TRBV3-2,TRBJ1-3,CASSQQGAGNTIYF
TRBV5-6,TRBJ1-2,CASSSDREFDYGYTF
TRBV5-4,TRBJ1-2,CASSPGQGADGYTF
TRBV19,TRBJ1-6,CASSETPVGPLHF
TRBV28,TRBJ1-1,CASSIPRGYTEAFF
TRBV11-2,TRBJ1-6,CASSPQGARNSPLHF
TRBV6-6,TRBJ1-2,CASSPSYAERYTF
TRBV5-1,TRBJ2-5,CASSSIGGETQYF
TRBV3-1/TRBV3-2,TRBJ1-1,CASSQEIKTGGVTTEAFF
TRBV18,TRBJ2-2,CASSPSPSGSAGELFF
TRBV19,TRBJ1-5,CASSFGQGGYQPQHF
TRBV30,TRBJ1-1,CAWRDTGDPYTEAFF